Each of the 10 T cell receptor beta chains below was sequenced from the same sample in a study of CD8 T cells in ankylosing spondylitis. TCRdb reprocessed the 5' RACE reads via MiXCR and lists one record per CDR3 protein. Among 150,000 to 250,000 distinct CDR3 sequences listed, roughly 12% were seen once. The specimen sequenced was blood, either unsorted or a sorted T cell fraction (not recorded which). The receptors originated from a male donor with ankylosing spondylitis or in good health (not recorded which).

This clonotype has more than one count but fewer than ten. The genes are TRBV6-5 and TRBJ2-2; D is ambiguous. Germline values: CDR1 MNHEY, CDR2 SVGAGI. The CDR3 is 14 residues long. Trimming stripped 0 bases from V and 8 bases from J, with 10 bases between. DNA of the CDR3: TGTGCCAGCAGTTACTCGAGGATGGGAGGGGAGCTGTTTTTT. This translates into CASSYSRMGGELFF.

This clonotype was observed a handful of times. V is TRBV28 and J is TRBJ2-2; the D gene could be TRBD1 or TRBD2 (6 bases each). The CDR3 is 16 amino acids. Germline values: CDR1 MDHEN, CDR2 SYDVKM. Trimming took 1 base from V and 6 from J, leaving 15 bases between them. The CDR3 sequence: CASSLLVNREAGELFF. CDR3 in DNA: TGTGCCAGCAGTTTATTGGTCAACAGGGAGGCCGGGGAGCTGTTTTTT.

This clonotype was counted only a few times. This chain links TRBV2 with TRBJ1-2; possible D gene TRBD1, 5 bases. The CDR3 is 16 residues long. The germline CDR1 and CDR2 sequences are SNHLY and FYNNEI. Trimming removed 5 bases at V and 0 bases at J, with 16 bases between. CDR3 sequence (DNA): TGTGCCAGCAGTCCTCCCCCGGGGCGAACTAACTATGGCTACACCTTC. This encodes CASSPPPGRTNYGYTF.

The chain joins TRBV5-8 to TRBJ1-1; D gene unclear. CDR1 and CDR2 from the germline V gene are SGHTS and YDEGEE. The CDR3 consists of 15 residues. V was trimmed by 4 bases and J by 11 bases, leaving 24 bases between them. CDR3 loop: CASSLPPSPTRSAFF. The CDR3 DNA reads as TGTGCCAGCAGCCTACCACCCTCCCCCACCCGGTCGGCTTTCTTT.

This clonotype was seen ten or more times. V and J are TRBV6-2 or TRBV6-3 and TRBJ2-1, with 9 bases that match TRBD2. Trimming removed 4 bases from V and 4 bases from J; junction bases left unmatched: 17. In germline, CDR1 is MNHEY, CDR2 SVGEGT. The CDR3 covers 19 residues. CDR3 sequence reads: CASSSLVDSGGNSYNEQFF. The CDR3 DNA sequence: TGTGCCAGCAGTTCCCTCGTTGATAGCGGGGGAAACAGTTACAATGAGCAGTTCTTC.

This clonotype was seen only a few times. V usage is TRBV3-1 and J usage is TRBJ2-5; D may be TRBD2 (6 bases). In germline, CDR1 is LGHDT, CDR2 YNNKEL (reference sequence). This CDR3 has 14 residues. V lost 4 bases and J lost 5, with 14 bases in between. The CDR3 region has the DNA TGTGCCAGCAGCCCCATTCAGGCGGGGGAGACCCAGTACTTC. This sequence encodes CASSPIQAGETQYF.

This clonotype was picked up a small number of times. This chain connects TRBV12-3 or TRBV12-4 to TRBJ1-2; tentative D call: TRBD1 (5 bases). The CDR3 has 15 amino acids. Trimming took off 5 bases at V and 1 base at J, with 14 bases between the two ends. For the CDR3, the DNA is TGTGCCAGCAGTGGGACTCTCACCCTTAACTATGGCTACACCTTC. It yields the protein CASSGTLTLNYGYTF.

The sample holds a few counts of this clonotype. This chain links TRBV27 with TRBJ2-7; 7 nucleotides line up with TRBD2. The germline V gene has CDR1 MNHEY and CDR2 SMNVEV (reference sequence). Unmatched junction bases numbered 16, after V lost 5 bases and J lost 3 bases. The CDR3 consists of 17 residues. The CDR3 coding sequence is TGTGCCAGCAGTCTGAATTCAGGAACGGGGGACTACTACGAGCAGTACTTC. Translated: CASSLNSGTGDYYEQYF.

V usage is TRBV5-1 and J usage is TRBJ2-2; the match to TRBD1 covers 7 bases. This CDR3 is 15 amino acids long. J gave up 4 bases and V 4 bases, and 7 bases lay outside the gene matches. The germline gives CDR1 SGHRS, CDR2 YFSETQ. Here the CDR3 DNA reads TGCGCCAGCAGCCCCACAGGGGTAGTCACCGGGGAGCTGTTTTTT. Amino acid sequence: CASSPTGVVTGELFF.

V and J are TRBV11-2 and TRBJ2-5, with TRBD2 matching 7 bases. The germline gives CDR1 SGHAT, CDR2 FQNNGV. The CDR3 loop spans 14 amino acids. The J segment lost 5 bases and the V segment lost 3 bases, leaving 6 bases of the junction unmatched. DNA for the CDR3: TGTGCCAGCAGCTTGGGGGGGATCAGTGAGACCCAGTACTTC. Its protein is CASSLGGISETQYF.